A single sample is the source of the 32 T cell receptor beta chains below, sequenced in a study of cytomegalovirus exposure and HLA in healthy donors. Vbeta (60) and Jbeta (13) primers were used in the PCR. Sequenced by immunoSEQ multiplex PCR; TCRdb stores in-frame clones only, minus some. In the table there are about 130,000 clones, roughly 80% of which are singletons. Sequencing input: PBMCs. The source is a woman between 40 and 50 years old in good health and CMV-seropositive.

This clone showed up just once. In DNA, the CDR3 is TGTGCCAGCAGGACAGTCTACAATGAGCAGTTCTTC. Its translation: CASRTVYNEQFF. The genes are TRBV28 and TRBJ2-1, with D possibly matching TRBD1 (5 bases). Per the germline V gene, CDR1 is MDHEN and CDR2 is SYDVKM. V dropped 6 bases and J dropped 3 bases, with 6 bases sitting between them. The CDR3 consists of 12 residues.

The CDR3 reads CASSPLQGGAGEQYF. The CDR3 coding sequence is TGTGCCAGCAGCCCACTCCAGGGTGGGGCGGGGGAGCAGTACTTC. The V call is TRBV9, the J call TRBJ2-5; 7 bases align to TRBD2. The junction had 17 bases not matched to a gene; V was cut back by 4 bases and J by 11 bases. The CDR3 is 15 amino acids. In germline, CDR1 is SGDLS, CDR2 YYNGEE.

This clone was recorded only once. The V gene is TRBV5-6, the J gene TRBJ1-5; D is possibly TRBD1 (5 bases). The V gene's germline CDR1 is SGHDT and CDR2 YYEEEE. This CDR3 is 14 amino acids long. The germline V and J ends were trimmed by 1 base and 3 bases, with 8 bases remaining between them. The CDR3 protein is CASSLFGANQPQHF. CDR3 nucleotide sequence: TGTGCCAGCAGCTTGTTTGGGGCCAATCAGCCCCAGCATTTT. The variable domain in full, completed from reference TRBV5-6 and TRBJ1-5, reads DAGVTQSPTHLIKTRGQQVTLRCSPKSGHDTVSWYQQALGQGPQFIFQYYEEEERQRGNFPDRFSGHQFPNYSSELNVNALLLGDSALYLCASSLFGANQPQHFGDGTRLSIL.

The V call is TRBV21-1, the J call TRBJ1-1. TRBV21-1 is a pseudogene locus. The CDR3 sequence is 15 residues long. The DNA for the CDR3 is TGTGCCAGCAGCAAAGGTGGGGGGTGGGGCACTGAAGCTTTCTTT. Encoded protein: CASSKGGGWGTEAFF.

This rearrangement joins TRBV5-4 to TRBJ2-1; 8 bases match TRBD2. Germline CDR1 SGHNT, CDR2 YYREEE (reference sequence). CDR3 length: 17 residues. J lost 7 bases, V lost 4 bases, and 16 bases had no gene match. Here the CDR3 reads CASSGGGSGRVLNEQFF. The DNA of the CDR3 is TGTGCCAGCAGCGGAGGGGGGAGCGGGAGAGTTCTGAATGAGCAGTTCTTC.

The chain employs TRBV9 and TRBJ2-1; D is unresolved. Germline CDR1 and CDR2: SGDLS and YYNGEE. V lost 3 bases and J 12 bases, leaving 16 bases between the germline ends. The CDR3 has 13 residues. The CDR3 DNA reads TGTGCCAGCAGCGACCCTCACAGCTTATGGCAGTTCTTC. Protein: CASSDPHSLWQFF.

The chain uses TRBV28 and TRBJ2-1, with 8 bases fitting TRBD2. V lost 5 bases, J lost 0 bases, and 6 bases stayed unmatched. The CDR3 loop spans 16 amino acids. Germline V gene data show CDR1 as MDHEN and CDR2 as SYDVKM. The CDR3 spells CASSRLLADSYNEQFF. CDR3 in DNA: TGTGCCAGCAGTAGATTACTAGCGGACTCCTACAATGAGCAGTTCTTC.

V is TRBV21-1 and J is TRBJ2-7; whether TRBD2, the table's D call, matches the DNA was not checked. TRBV21-1 is described as a pseudogene. The CDR3 has 15 amino acids. The CDR3 spells CASPKPHSGSYEQYF. In DNA form, the CDR3 reads TGTGCCAGCCCCAAACCCCATAGCGGTAGCTACGAGCAGTACTTC.

V usage is TRBV10-3 and J usage is TRBJ1-2, with TRBD1 identical over 7 bases. The germline V gene encodes CDR1 ENHRY and CDR2 SYGVKD. This CDR3 comprises 15 residues. V was pared by 7 bases and J by 0 bases, with 8 bases of the junction left unmatched. CDR3 protein: CAITQGQITNYGYTF. The CDR3 DNA reads as TGTGCCATCACCCAGGGACAGATCACTAACTATGGCTACACCTTC.

J is TRBJ1-1 and V is TRBV30; D is perhaps TRBD1 (5 bases). There are 13 residues in the CDR3. The V and J ends lost 3 bases and 3 bases respectively, with 11 bases between them. The germline CDR1 and CDR2 sequences are GTSNPN and SVGIG (reference sequence). The chain's CDR3 is CAWSRTGDTEAFF. In nucleotides, the CDR3 is TGTGCCTGGAGCAGAACAGGAGACACTGAAGCTTTCTTT.

The J gene is TRBJ1-2, the V gene TRBV7-9; D gene uncertain. In germline, CDR1 is SEHNR, CDR2 FQNEAQ (reference sequence). The CDR3 has 14 residues. The V and J ends lost 1 base and 4 bases respectively, with 10 bases between them. The CDR3 nucleotides read TGTGCCAGCAGCTTAGGGGAGGGAGGCTATGGCTACACCTTC. It is translated as CASSLGEGGYGYTF.

This clone was recorded only once. This chain connects TRBV11-1 to TRBJ1-1; no firm D call. The CDR3 length is 11 residues. V was shortened by 4 bases and J by 2 bases, with 2 bases between the two germline ends. Germline CDR1 reads SGHAT; CDR2 reads FQDESV (reference sequence). In DNA form, the CDR3 reads TGTGCCAGCAGCTCAAACACTGAAGCTTTCTTT. This sequence encodes CASSSNTEAFF.

The V call is TRBV28, the J call TRBJ2-4; 13 positions match TRBD2. The germline CDR1 and CDR2 sequences are MDHEN and SYDVKM. The CDR3 runs 18 residues. V shed 3 bases and J 0 bases; nucleotides not matched to a gene: 5. CDR3 in DNA: TGTGCCAGCAGTTTCGGACTAGCGGGAGTGCCAGCCAAAAACATTCAGTACTTC. It encodes CASSFGLAGVPAKNIQYF.

This chain joins TRBV28 and TRBJ1-3; no definite D call. Germline lookup yields CDR1 MDHEN and CDR2 SYDVKM. The CDR3 totals 15 residues. Trimming left V 3 bases short and J 0 bases short, with 9 bases between. DNA for the CDR3: TGTGCCAGCAGTTTTCTAGGAAACTCTGGAAACACCATATATTTT. The encoded protein is CASSFLGNSGNTIYF. The complete variable domain, with remaining parts taken from reference TRBV28 and TRBJ1-3, reads DVKVTQSSRYLVKRTGEKVFLECVQDMDHENMFWYRQDPGLGLRLIYFSYDVKMKEKGDIPEGYSVSREKKERFSLILESASTNQTSMYLCASSFLGNSGNTIYFGEGSWLTVV.

This chain connects TRBV19 to TRBJ1-1, with a possible D match to TRBD1 (6 bases). Germline V gives CDR1 LNHDA, CDR2 SQIVND (reference sequence). The CDR3 sequence is 15 residues long. Trimming pared 7 bases from V and 5 bases from J, leaving 20 bases between. The chain's CDR3 is CASIIQGYGTTEAFF. The CDR3 nucleotides read TGTGCCAGTATCATACAGGGATACGGTACAACTGAAGCTTTCTTT.

In its sample, this clone was seen a few times. The CDR3 reads CASSLGAGGAEETQYF. The CDR3 DNA sequence: TGCGCCAGCAGCTTGGGGGCCGGAGGGGCTGAAGAGACCCAGTACTTC. The rearrangement links TRBV5-1 to TRBJ2-5, with D perhaps TRBD2 (6 bases). This CDR3 is built from 16 residues. Trimming left V 0 bases short and J 3 bases short, with 15 bases between. Per the germline V gene, CDR1 is SGHRS and CDR2 is YFSETQ.

This chain uses TRBV11-2 with TRBJ1-1, with TRBD1 identical over 7 bases. Germline CDR1 and CDR2: SGHAT and FQNNGV. V was clipped by 0 bases and J by 0 bases; unmatched bases: 7. The CDR3 consists of 17 residues. The chain's CDR3 is CASSLDGQGGMNTEAFF. For the CDR3, the DNA is TGTGCCAGCAGCTTAGATGGCCAGGGGGGCATGAACACTGAAGCTTTCTTT.

The V call is TRBV9, the J call TRBJ2-2, with 8 bases that match TRBD2. CDR3 size: 15 residues. The V gene end was trimmed by 3 bases and the J gene end by 8 bases; junction bases not matched to a gene: 9. Germline V gene sequence: CDR1 SGDLS, CDR2 YYNGEE. The CDR3 DNA is TGTGCCAGCAGCGCGGGGGGGCTTTCCGCTGGGGAGCTGTTTTTT. Amino acid sequence: CASSAGGLSAGELFF.

The chain uses TRBV6-1 and TRBJ2-1; D is possibly TRBD2 (5 bases). The ends were cut back, 2 bases at V and 6 bases at J, with 11 bases in the middle. This CDR3 has 14 amino acids. The germline CDR1 and CDR2 sequences are MNHNS and SASEGT. The CDR3 DNA reads as TGTGCCAGCAGTGAAATCGGGAAGGGCAATGAGCAGTTCTTC. Residues: CASSEIGKGNEQFF.

This rearrangement joins TRBV6-5 to TRBJ2-7, with TRBD2 as a possible D gene (6 bases). The germline V gene encodes CDR1 MNHEY and CDR2 SVGAGI. CDR3 length: 14 amino acids. The V end was cut by 2 bases, the J end by 7 bases, with 15 bases between. The CDR3 nucleotides read TGTGCCAGCAGTTACGTGGGGGGATCGGGAGAGCAGTACTTC. Residues: CASSYVGGSGEQYF.

CDR3: CATSRGGGSGRGRDTEAFF. The CDR3, as DNA: TGTGCCACCAGCAGAGGGGGAGGGTCAGGCAGGGGGCGCGACACTGAAGCTTTCTTT. V is TRBV15 and J is TRBJ1-1; 8 bases match TRBD1. V was pared by 1 base and J by 3 bases, with 16 bases of the junction left unmatched. Germline V gene data show CDR1 as LNHNV and CDR2 as YYDKDF (reference sequence). This CDR3 is built from 19 residues.

The CDR3 bases are TGTGCCTTCGACAGGGTTCCTAACTATGGCTACACCTTC. Protein: CAFDRVPNYGYTF. The chain links TRBV30 to TRBJ1-2; 7 positions agree with TRBD1. This CDR3 has 13 residues. Germline-derived CDR1 and CDR2 are GTSNPN and SVGIG (reference sequence). Unmatched junction bases numbered 5, after V lost 7 bases and J lost 0 bases.

The V call is TRBV7-2, the J call TRBJ2-1, with 7 nucleotides matching TRBD2. J lost 9 bases, V lost 11 bases, and 13 bases had no gene match. Looked up from germline, CDR1 is SGHTA and CDR2 is FQGNSA. The CDR3 is 13 amino acids. The CDR3 loop reads CAVIAVWGGEQFF. The CDR3 coding sequence is TGTGCCGTCATAGCGGTCTGGGGGGGTGAGCAGTTCTTC.

The chain couples TRBV7-2 to TRBJ1-2; D unclear. Germline V gene data show CDR1 as SGHTA and CDR2 as FQGNSA. Trimming removed 0 bases at V and 10 bases at J, with 6 bases between. This CDR3 contains 11 residues. CDR3 loop: CASSLAATYTF. The CDR3 nucleotides read TGTGCCAGCAGCTTAGCTGCTACCTACACCTTC. Full variable domain (rest looked up from reference TRBV7-2 and TRBJ1-2): GAGVSQSPSNKVTEKGKDVELRCDPISGHTALYWYRQSLGQGLEFLIYFQGNSAPDKSGLPSDRFSAERTGGSVSTLTIQRTQQEDSAVYLCASSLAATYTFGSGTRLTVV.

The chain has TRBV21-1 and TRBJ2-7; TRBD2 is the table's D call and was not checked against the DNA. TRBV21-1 is listed as a pseudogene. This CDR3 is built from 19 residues. As DNA, the CDR3 is TGTGCCAGCAGCCCTCGCGGCAAGCGGACCTTCGATCTCCATTACGAGCAGTACTTC. Amino acid sequence: CASSPRGKRTFDLHYEQYF.

In its sample, this clone was seen once. The chain recombines TRBV9 with TRBJ2-3; TRBD2 agrees at 9 bases. Germline CDR1 SGDLS, CDR2 YYNGEE. V gave up 6 bases and J gave up 0 bases; unmatched junction bases: 5. This CDR3 spans 15 amino acids. DNA for the CDR3: TGTGCCAGCACGAGAACTAGCGGGAGCACAGATACGCAGTATTTT. Its protein product is CASTRTSGSTDTQYF.

This chain uses TRBV7-6 with TRBJ2-5, with 7 bases matching TRBD2. Germline V gene lookup returns CDR1 SGHVS and CDR2 FNYEAQ. The CDR3 has 15 amino acids. V shed 0 bases, J shed 5 bases, and the junction held 6 bases outside the gene matches. The CDR3 sequence is CASSLATSARETQYF. The DNA for the CDR3 is TGTGCCAGCAGCTTAGCTACTAGCGCCCGGGAGACCCAGTACTTC.

In the case of this clone: Within the sample, other DNA sequences also encode this same CDR3. The chain couples TRBV27 to TRBJ1-1; tentatively, D is TRBD1 (6 bases). This CDR3 has 15 amino acids. Trimming removed 1 base at V and 0 bases at J, with 9 bases between. Looked up from germline, CDR1 is MNHEY and CDR2 is SMNVEV (reference sequence). The CDR3, as DNA: TGTGCCAGCAGTTTATTTCGACAGGTGAACACTGAAGCTTTCTTT. This codes for CASSLFRQVNTEAFF.

V is TRBV28 and J is TRBJ2-5; 11 nucleotides align to TRBD2. CDR1 and CDR2 from the germline V gene are MDHEN and SYDVKM. The CDR3 has 15 amino acids. V trimming: 4 bases; J trimming: 5 bases; junction bases outside the gene matches: 6. CDR3 sequence reads: CASSSGLAGGETQYF. In DNA form, the CDR3 reads TGTGCCAGCAGTTCCGGCCTAGCGGGAGGCGAGACCCAGTACTTC.

The chain has TRBV19 and TRBJ1-1; tentative D call: TRBD1 (5 bases). This CDR3 spans 14 amino acids. The V end was cut by 6 bases, the J end by 3 bases, with 14 bases between. Germline CDR1 is LNHDA and CDR2 is SQIVND (reference sequence). The CDR3 bases are TGTGCCAGTAGGTTGACAGCCGCTGACACTGAAGCTTTCTTT. Its protein product is CASRLTAADTEAFF. The full variable domain, completed using reference TRBV19 and TRBJ1-1, is DGGITQSPKYLFRKEGQNVTLSCEQNLNHDAMYWYRQDPGQGLRLIYYSQIVNDFQKGDIAEGYSVSREKKESFPLTVTSAQKNPTAFYLCASRLTAADTEAFFGQGTRLTVV.

V is TRBV6-6 and J is TRBJ1-2; weak D call: TRBD1 (6 bases). From germline, CDR1 is MNHNY and CDR2 SVGAGI (reference sequence). The CDR3 has 13 residues. V dropped 0 bases and J dropped 7 bases, with 9 bases sitting between them. CDR3: CASSYSGGSGYTF. The CDR3 DNA reads as TGTGCCAGCAGTTACTCAGGGGGAAGTGGCTACACCTTC.

The V gene is TRBV10-2, the J gene TRBJ2-7, with D perhaps matching TRBD2 (5 bases). The CDR3 totals 14 residues. Germline V lookup: CDR1 WSHSY, CDR2 SAAADI. V lost 4 bases to trimming and J lost 2 bases, with 12 bases between them. CDR3 region: CASSAPGNTYEQYF. The DNA for the CDR3 is TGCGCCAGCAGTGCCCCCGGGAACACCTACGAGCAGTACTTC.